This is a list of T cell receptor beta chains from one sample in a study of blood T cell repertoires in COVID-19. Sequencing used immunoSEQ multiplex PCR; TCRdb keeps in-frame clones, though not all of them. The sample has roughly 300,000 clones, 65% to 85% seen once. Sequenced sample: peripheral blood. Receptors were obtained from a human donor with COVID-19, enrolled during active disease. The donor label of this sample is uncertain. The CDR3 runs from the conserved cysteine through the conserved F or W. Fields, in order: clone size, CDR3 length, D gene, V gene, J gene, CDR3 DNA, CDR3 protein. A D gene is named only where the DNA matches it firmly. Part of the rows lack a size; the others show once, few, many or a class for expanded clones.

size: .; length: 13; D: TRBD1; V: TRBV30; J: TRBJ2-5; DNA: TGTGCCTGGAGAAACAGGGGGCGGGAGACCCAGTACTTC; CDR3: CAWRNRGRETQYF
size: .; length: 13; D: .; V: TRBV10-3; J: TRBJ1-1; DNA: TGTGCCATTGAACAGGGAAGGAACACTGAAGCTTTCTTT; CDR3: CAIEQGRNTEAFF
size: .; length: 14; D: TRBD1; V: TRBV14; J: TRBJ2-7; DNA: TGTGCCAGCAGCCCGAGGACAGGGGGCTACGAGCAGTACTTC; CDR3: CASSPRTGGYEQYF
size: .; length: 14; D: .; V: TRBV7-2; J: TRBJ2-5; DNA: TGTGCCAGCAGCCTAACCCGGAGTCCAGAGACCCAGTACTTC; CDR3: CASSLTRSPETQYF
size: .; length: 16; D: .; V: TRBV19; J: TRBJ2-6; DNA: TGTGCCAGTAGTATCACTAGCAGCTCTGGGGCCAACGTCCTGACTTTC; CDR3: CASSITSSSGANVLTF
size: .; length: 15; D: .; V: TRBV11-2; J: TRBJ2-5; DNA: TGTGCCAGCAGCTCCCGGGACTTCTGGAGGGAGACCCAGTACTTC; CDR3: CASSSRDFWRETQYF
size: .; length: 14; D: .; V: TRBV3-1/TRBV3-2; J: TRBJ1-3; DNA: TGTGCCAGCAGCCAGCAGGCGCTTGGAAACACCATATATTTT; CDR3: CASSQQALGNTIYF
size: .; length: 12; D: .; V: TRBV28; J: TRBJ1-1; DNA: TGTGCCAGCAGTTTAGTTTCCCAAGAAGCTTTCTTT; CDR3: CASSLVSQEAFF
size: .; length: 18; D: TRBD2; V: TRBV4-2; J: TRBJ2-4; DNA: TGTGCCAGCAGCCTCATAATAAAAACGGGAGGGCCCAAAAACATTCAGTACTTC; CDR3: CASSLIIKTGGPKNIQYF
size: .; length: 12; D: TRBD1; V: TRBV6-5; J: TRBJ1-1; DNA: TGTGCCAGCAGGACGACAGGGACGCGGGCTTTCTTT; CDR3: CASRTTGTRAFF
size: .; length: 16; D: .; V: TRBV5-1; J: TRBJ1-5; DNA: TGCGCCAGCAGCTTGGGTTCGAACAGTAACAATCAGCCCCAGCATTTT; CDR3: CASSLGSNSNNQPQHF
size: .; length: 16; D: .; V: TRBV19; J: TRBJ2-5; DNA: TGTGCCAGTAGCCGAACCGGGACATCCCAGGGAGAGACCCAGTACTTC; CDR3: CASSRTGTSQGETQYF
size: .; length: 17; D: TRBD1; V: TRBV7-2; J: TRBJ2-2; DNA: TGTGCCAGCAGCTTATTCGGGCAGGGGGCCGACACCGGGGAGCTGTTTTTT; CDR3: CASSLFGQGADTGELFF
size: .; length: 15; D: .; V: TRBV5-1; J: TRBJ1-6; DNA: TGCGCCAGCACCCCACTCGGGACTGCTAATTCACCCCTCCACTTT; CDR3: CASTPLGTANSPLHF
size: .; length: 15; D: .; V: TRBV3-1/TRBV3-2; J: TRBJ1-1; DNA: TGTGCCAGCAGCCAAGAGAGTAGGAGGGGCACTGAAGCTTTCTTT; CDR3: CASSQESRRGTEAFF
size: .; length: 15; D: .; V: TRBV2; J: TRBJ2-5; DNA: TGTGCCAGCAGTGAATCAGGTGGTAATGCGGAGACCCAGTACTTC; CDR3: CASSESGGNAETQYF
size: few; length: 15; D: .; V: TRBV4-3; J: TRBJ2-5; DNA: TGCGCCAGCAGCCCCTTGGGCACTGGCCAAGAGACCCAGTACTTC; CDR3: CASSPLGTGQETQYF
size: .; length: 14; D: .; V: TRBV11-1; J: TRBJ2-3; DNA: TGTGCCAGCAGCTTGGAGTTAGGCACAGATACGCAGTATTTT; CDR3: CASSLELGTDTQYF
size: .; length: 15; D: TRBD1; V: TRBV6-5; J: TRBJ2-5; DNA: TGTGCCAGCAGCGCTACCGGGACAGCAAAAGAGACCCAGTACTTC; CDR3: CASSATGTAKETQYF